These 23 T cell receptor beta chains were all obtained from the same sample, sequenced in a study of T cells in Graves' hyperthyroidism and ophthalmopathy. It was RNA transcripts that yielded the amplified TCR beta CDR3 regions. The TCR CDR3 first-round RT-PCR relied on the HTBI primer set. TCRdb fed the multiplex PCR reads into MiXCR, producing one record per CDR3 protein. This table has about 640,000 distinct CDR3 sequences, around 20% appearing once. The sample was blood. These receptors originate from a young man with Graves' ophthalmopathy.

The J gene is TRBJ1-5, the V gene TRBV19; 7 bases fit TRBD1. This CDR3 spans 18 amino acids. The ends lost 3 bases at V and 4 bases at J; junction bases unmatched: 15. Germline CDR1 LNHDA, CDR2 SQIVND (reference sequence). In nucleotides, the CDR3 is TGTGCCAGTAGTATTAGAGGTTCGCGAACAGGGGATAATCAGCCCCAGCATTTT. Protein product: CASSIRGSRTGDNQPQHF.

The genes are TRBV14 and TRBJ2-2; TRBD2 matches at 7 bases. CDR3 length: 16 amino acids. The germline CDR1 and CDR2 sequences are SGHDN and FVKESK. With V trimmed by 4 bases and J by 1 base, 6 bases remained unmatched. This chain's CDR3 is CASSLFRGGNTGELFF. The CDR3 bases are TGTGCCAGCAGCCTATTTCGCGGGGGGAACACCGGGGAGCTGTTTTTT.

This clonotype was detected a few times. The rearrangement uses TRBV4-1 and TRBJ2-7; D not certain. The CDR3 is 14 amino acids. The germline V and J ends were trimmed by 3 bases and 0 bases, with 9 bases remaining between them. Germline V gene lookup returns CDR1 MGHRA and CDR2 YSYEKL. The CDR3 DNA reads as TGCGCCAGCAGCCACTTCAGGAGCTCCTACGAGCAGTACTTC. Its translation is CASSHFRSSYEQYF.

This clonotype appeared a few times. The chain carries TRBV12-3 or TRBV12-4 and TRBJ2-3; 10 nucleotides line up with TRBD2. V shed 5 bases, J shed 7 bases, and the junction held 6 bases outside the gene matches. The CDR3 consists of 14 residues. The CDR3, as DNA: TGTGCCAGCAGTGCCGGGACTAGCGTAAATACGCAGTATTTT. It specifies CASSAGTSVNTQYF.

In this sample, this clonotype turned up many times. This chain joins TRBV3-1 and TRBJ2-1, with D unresolved. The V end lost 0 bases, the J end lost 9 bases, and 9 bases lay between the germline ends. The CDR3 covers 13 residues. CDR1 is LGHDT and CDR2 is YNNKEL in the germline V gene (reference sequence). The CDR3 loop is CASSQDSTGEQFF. The CDR3 region has the DNA TGTGCCAGCAGCCAAGATAGTACGGGTGAGCAGTTCTTC.

In nucleotides, the CDR3 is TGCAGTGCTAGGCTCCGTGGGTACGAGCAGTACTTC. Encoded protein: CSARLRGYEQYF. The genes are TRBV20-1 and TRBJ2-7; D not resolved. Germline assignment: CDR1 DFQATT and CDR2 SNEGSKA (reference sequence). Trimming removed 3 bases from V and 4 bases from J, with 10 bases in between. The CDR3 length is 12 residues.

This clonotype was counted at least ten times. The CDR3 sequence is CASSPPRGVGELFF. The DNA of the CDR3 is TGTGCCAGCAGCCCCCCGAGGGGAGTCGGGGAGCTGTTTTTT. V is TRBV2 and J is TRBJ2-2, with D perhaps given as TRBD1 or TRBD2 (5 bases each). The V end lost 6 bases, the J end lost 7 bases, and 15 bases lay between the germline ends. The V gene's germline CDR1 is SNHLY and CDR2 FYNNEI. The CDR3 covers 14 residues.

This clonotype was seen a single time. The CDR3: CASSEVGGIYGYTF. Written as DNA, the CDR3 is TGTGCCAGCAGTGAAGTTGGGGGTATCTATGGCTACACCTTC. The rearrangement links TRBV6-1 to TRBJ1-2; a weak D match, TRBD1 (5 bases). CDR1 and CDR2 from the germline V gene are MNHNS and SASEGT. The CDR3 runs 14 residues. Trimming stripped 1 base from V and 4 bases from J, with 10 bases between.

This clonotype was seen just once. This rearrangement joins TRBV11-3 to TRBJ2-2, with TRBD2 matching over 8 bases. V shed 5 bases, J shed 7 bases, and the junction held 15 bases outside the gene matches. The germline CDR1 and CDR2 sequences are SGHNT and YENEEA. The CDR3 runs 17 residues. CDR3 sequence reads: CASSPRASGSSVGELFF. In DNA form, the CDR3 reads TGTGCCAGCAGCCCCCGAGCGAGCGGGAGTTCGGTCGGGGAGCTGTTTTTT.

This clonotype showed up just a few times. The chain uses TRBV30 and TRBJ1-1, with D unclear. Germline V gene lookup returns CDR1 GTSNPN and CDR2 SVGIG (reference sequence). The V and J ends lost 5 bases and 1 base respectively, with 17 bases between them. CDR3 length equals 15 residues. CDR3 protein: CAWVPLLDRNTEAFF. The CDR3 DNA reads as TGTGCCTGGGTCCCCCTCCTGGATCGGAACACTGAAGCTTTCTTT.

The chain carries TRBV27 and TRBJ2-1; D not certain. Germline CDR1 and CDR2: MNHEY and SMNVEV (reference sequence). V was pared by 10 bases and J by 6 bases, with 16 bases between. CDR3 length: 13 residues. CDR3 in DNA: TGTGCCATCGCCCTGGGCCCACTCAATGAGCAGTTCTTC. It translates to CAIALGPLNEQFF.

CDR3 sequence reads: CSAAERTGKDNSPLHF. The DNA of the CDR3 is TGCAGCGCAGCCGAAAGGACAGGGAAAGATAATTCACCCCTCCACTTT. The chain links TRBV29-1 to TRBJ1-6, with 8 nucleotides matching TRBD1. V shed 7 bases and J 5 bases; nucleotides not matched to a gene: 13. CDR1 is SQVTM, CDR2 ANQGSEA, per germline. The CDR3 runs 16 residues.

The chain is built from TRBV6-1 and TRBJ2-7; D gene ambiguous. V lost 0 bases to trimming and J lost 9 bases, with 12 bases between them. This CDR3 comprises 13 residues. The germline V gene encodes CDR1 MNHNS and CDR2 SASEGT. The CDR3 DNA reads as TGTGCCAGCAGTGAAGCAAGCCAGCCTTGGCAGTACTTC. This encodes CASSEASQPWQYF.

The CDR3 sequence is CASSEAGGQGQPQHF. The CDR3 DNA reads TGTGCCAGCAGTGAAGCGGGGGGGCAGGGTCAGCCCCAGCATTTT. The J gene is TRBJ1-5, the V gene TRBV6-1, with TRBD1 as a possible D gene (6 bases). V lost 0 bases and J 6 bases, leaving 12 bases between the germline ends. Per the germline V gene, CDR1 is MNHNS and CDR2 is SASEGT. The CDR3 totals 15 residues.

This clonotype was observed many times. The V call is TRBV7-8, the J call TRBJ2-1, with 12 bases lining up with TRBD2. J lost 10 bases, V lost 0 bases, and 7 bases had no gene match. Germline CDR1 is SGHVS and CDR2 is FQNEAQ. The CDR3 runs 16 residues. The DNA for the CDR3 is TGTGCCAGCAGCTTAGCGGTGACTAGCGGGAGAGAGGAGCAGTTCTTC. Amino acid sequence: CASSLAVTSGREEQFF. Full variable domain (missing parts from reference TRBV7-8 and TRBJ2-1): GAGVSQSPRYKVAKRGQDVALRCDPISGHVSLFWYQQALGQGPEFLTYFQNEAQLDKSGLPSDRFFAERPEGSVSTLKIQRTQQEDSAVYLCASSLAVTSGREEQFFGPGTRLTVL.

This chain joins TRBV29-1 and TRBJ1-2; no firm D call. Trimming cost V 4 bases and J 8 bases, with 11 bases left between them. Germline V gene data show CDR1 as SQVTM and CDR2 as ANQGSEA. The CDR3 is made up of 11 amino acids. CDR3 sequence reads: CSVVSGYGYTF. The CDR3 nucleotides are TGCAGCGTTGTATCGGGGTACGGCTACACCTTC.

A few counts support this clonotype. The chain employs TRBV28 and TRBJ1-4; D might be TRBD1 (5 bases). The CDR3 extends over 15 amino acids. Germline lookup yields CDR1 MDHEN and CDR2 SYDVKM. Trimming cost V 6 bases and J 0 bases, with 11 bases left between them. The CDR3 nucleotides are TGTGCCAGCAGCGACCGACAGACAACTAATGAAAAACTGTTTTTT. Translating it yields CASSDRQTTNEKLFF.

The chain employs TRBV4-1 and TRBJ2-7, with D unresolved. The CDR3 contains 14 residues. CDR1 and CDR2 (germline): MGHRA, YSYEKL. Trimming took 0 bases from V and 1 from J, leaving 7 bases between them. CDR3 in amino acids: CASSQESRSYEQYF. As DNA, the CDR3 is TGCGCCAGCAGCCAAGAGTCTAGATCCTACGAGCAGTACTTC.

The chain carries TRBV4-1 and TRBJ1-4, with D tentatively TRBD1 (5 bases). Germline CDR1 MGHRA, CDR2 YSYEKL. The CDR3 has 17 amino acids. Trimming took 1 base from V and 0 from J, leaving 12 bases between them. The CDR3 protein is CASSQVGHGSTNEKLFF. As DNA, the CDR3 is TGCGCCAGCAGCCAAGTTGGACACGGGTCAACTAATGAAAAACTGTTTTTT.

In its sample, this clonotype was seen a few times. The rearrangement uses TRBV7-9 and TRBJ1-2; D is uncertain. This CDR3 spans 11 amino acids. CDR1 and CDR2 (germline): SEHNR, FQNEAQ (reference sequence). With 7 bases removed from V and 5 bases from J, the gap between germline ends came to 8 bases. CDR3 amino acids: CASTDLYGYTF. In nucleotides, the CDR3 is TGTGCCAGCACAGACCTATATGGCTACACCTTC.

The V gene is TRBV5-1, the J gene TRBJ2-2; either TRBD1 or TRBD2 may supply D (5 bases each). CDR1 SGHRS and CDR2 YFSETQ come from the germline V gene. Deletions cut 1 base from V and 8 bases from J, with 21 bases between. The CDR3 covers 17 residues. CDR3 DNA: TGCGCCAGCAGCTTGCGGCTGTCGGGGACGGCACCGGGGGAGCTGTTTTTT. It encodes CASSLRLSGTAPGELFF.

This chain joins TRBV5-4 and TRBJ1-1, with TRBD1 as a possible D gene (5 bases). CDR3 length equals 15 residues. CDR1 is SGHNT, CDR2 YYREEE, per germline (reference sequence). Trimming shortened V by 2 bases and J by 4 bases, and 15 bases separated the two germline ends. Here the CDR3 DNA reads TGTGCCAGCAGCTTATATCATGGGGGTGGCACTGAAGCTTTCTTT. Translating gives CASSLYHGGGTEAFF. Full variable domain (rest looked up from reference TRBV5-4 and TRBJ1-1): ETGVTQSPTHLIKTRGQQVTLRCSSQSGHNTVSWYQQALGQGPQFIFQYYREEENGRGNFPPRFSGLQFPNYSSELNVNALELDDSALYLCASSLYHGGGTEAFFGQGTRLTVV.

This clonotype has a count of ten or more. CDR3: CSARGGSGSPTYEQYF. DNA for the CDR3: TGCAGTGCTAGAGGAGGTAGCGGGAGCCCGACCTACGAGCAGTACTTC. The chain employs TRBV20-1 and TRBJ2-7, with TRBD2 identical over 9 bases. V shed 1 base, J shed 2 bases, and the junction held 9 bases outside the gene matches. CDR1 and CDR2 (germline): DFQATT, SNEGSKA (reference sequence). CDR3 length equals 16 residues.